The clone carrying this TCR beta chain has more than one count but fewer than ten. The data originate from a study of blood T cell repertoires in COVID-19. About the research overall: Sources were T cells, B-cell-depleted T cells, or PBMCs; the material itself was cDNA or gDNA.

Trimming shortened V by 6 bases and J by 11 bases, and 14 bases separated the two germline ends. CDR1 is MNHEY, CDR2 SVGEGT, per germline. The CDR3 loop spans 12 amino acids. Authors' analysis steps: It was from reference gene primer amplification that nucleated cell counts were estimated. Some clones are missing from TCRdb's copy, which holds only in-frame ones; the method was immunoSEQ multiplex PCR. The DNA was the basis for D and trimming; V, J and clone size are from that table. The table shows 90,000 to 150,000 clones, with about 85% occurring only once. The clonotype was recovered from a man at least 80 years old with acute or convalescent COVID-19. The chain has TRBV6-2 or TRBV6-3 and TRBJ1-5; D possibly corresponds to TRBD1 (5 bases). The material sequenced was peripheral blood. The CDR3 reads CASSQGSEAQHF. DNA for the CDR3: TGTGCCAGCAGCCAGGGTTCGGAGGCCCAGCATTTT.